The present entry profiles one T cell receptor beta chain with its context. The data originate from a study of blood T cell repertoires in COVID-19. Clones were sequenced by immunoSEQ multiplex PCR, and TCRdb holds only the in-frame ones, with some missing. Here the sample spans 110,000 to 150,000 clones, around 80% being singletons. This CDR3 has 14 residues. Per germline, CDR1 KGHDR and CDR2 SFDVKD. V was trimmed by 4 bases and J by 2 bases, leaving 11 bases between them. The J gene is TRBJ2-7, the V gene TRBV24-1; D possibly corresponds to TRBD1 (6 bases). The sequenced material came from PBMCs or T cells enriched from blood (not recorded which). This clonotype was obtained from a woman aged 45-65 years who had recovered from COVID-19. The CDR3 nucleotides read TGTGCCACCAGTGAGAGAGGGGACACCTACGAGCAGTACTTC. Protein product: CATSERGDTYEQYF.